The following is a TCR beta chain sequence with its context. The sample comes from a study of blood T cell repertoires in COVID-19. About the study: Samples came from the United States, Italy and Spain, spanning acute and convalescent COVID-19. In each case, the material was cDNA or gDNA derived from T cells, B-cell-depleted T cells, or PBMCs.

Per the original data handling: From reference gene primer amplification, estimates of nucleated cell counts were derived. Repertoires were generated with immunoSEQ multiplex PCR, while TCRdb's copy carries only in-frame clones and drops some. V and J calls and clone size are given by that table; D and trimming were obtained from the DNA. The sample has 95,000 to 110,000 clones, about 89% seen once. The germline CDR1 and CDR2 sequences are LGHDT and YNNKEL (reference sequence). The CDR3 is 13 amino acids. The V end was cut by 1 base, the J end by 7 bases, with 8 bases between. The receptor's source is a human donor in a cohort sampled during active COVID-19. Material: peripheral blood. V usage is TRBV3-1 (or the pseudogene TRBV3-2) and J usage is TRBJ2-1; D unresolved. The CDR3 loop is CASSQVPRNEQFF. Here the CDR3 DNA reads TGTGCCAGCAGCCAAGTCCCGAGGAATGAGCAGTTCTTC.